This T cell receptor (beta chain) was recovered during a study of immune cell composition in non-small cell lung cancer. Losses at the gene ends were 6 bases for V and 6 bases for J; bases not matched to a gene: 7. Germline V CDR1 and CDR2: SGHAT, FQNNGV. CDR3 length: 14 residues. Normal lung was taken at the farthest possible site, at least 3 cm from tumour. Template was genomic DNA from frozen, unsorted single-cell suspensions. Measured with immunoSEQ multiplex PCR; TCRdb has only the in-frame clones, and not every one. Among nearly 6,000 clones listed, around nine tenths were seen once. The chain is built from TRBV11-2 and TRBJ1-5, with 8 bases that match TRBD1. The sample consisted of non-adjacent lung tissue. The sequence derives from a human donor with non-small cell lung cancer. The CDR3 protein is CASRGQGDSQPQHF. CDR3 in DNA: TGTGCCAGCAGAGGACAGGGTGACAGTCAGCCCCAGCATTTT.